The T cell receptor beta chain under discussion was sequenced for a study of shared clonotypes between healthy human individuals. Study context: Aged 18 to 49, the donors were two women and a few men. Study-wide results and limits: Clonotypes shared by all four donors outscored non-shared clonotypes in generation probability.

About this clone: Its antigen is not known.

In germline, CDR1 is LNHDA, CDR2 SQIVND (reference sequence). The ends lost 4 bases at V and 4 bases at J; junction bases unmatched: 4. CDR3 length equals 13 residues. How the authors handled the data: Quality scores were absent from the junction-only immunoSEQ sequences, so filtering differed. Here immunoSEQ multiplex PCR was the method, and the copy in TCRdb shows in-frame clones only, minus some. That table is the source of V, J and clone size, and D and trimming were worked out from the DNA. The sample holds 2,500,000 or so clones, approximately 93% seen once. The sample was naive CD4+ T cells from PBMCs. Subset defined: CD45RA+ positively selected. The origin of this receptor is a man between 18 and 29 years old in good health. Some clones in this sample may be carry-over from other donors' samples. V gene TRBV19 combines with J gene TRBJ2-7, with 7 bases identical to TRBD2. The CDR3 DNA sequence: TGTGCCAGTAGTAGGCGGGAGATGTACGAGCAGTACTTC. It yields the protein CASSRREMYEQYF.